Each of the 28 T cell receptor beta chains below was sequenced from the same sample in a study of T cell responses to AZD1222 COVID-19 vaccine (dated by TCRdb to the early 2020s). The sample's time point, from its label and the paper: baseline before first vaccination. Library creation used the immunoSEQ multiplex PCR assay. Drawn from immuneACCESS, this table holds only the in-frame rearrangements with V and J called that TCRdb kept. Clones are partly lost; checked studies trace under half to an unresolved V gene and leave the rest unexplained. This sample comprises 100,000 to 150,000 clones, 87% of them detected only once. Less than 11% of the sample is held by the ten biggest clonotypes. This specimen consisted of peripheral blood, obtained on day 0 of AZD1222 vaccination. All receptors derive from an adult in good health.

The V call is TRBV2, the J call TRBJ1-6, with D possibly being TRBD1 (6 bases). Germline assignment: CDR1 SNHLY and CDR2 FYNNEI. The CDR3 extends over 15 amino acids. Trimming pared 2 bases from V and 5 bases from J, leaving 10 bases between. CDR3 in DNA: TGTGCCAGCAGTGAATGGGGGGACAATAATTCACCCCTCCACTTT. As protein: CASSEWGDNNSPLHF.

The chain recombines TRBV6-2 or TRBV6-3 with TRBJ2-1, with TRBD1 as a possible D gene (6 bases). The V end lost 0 bases, the J end lost 4 bases, and 10 bases lay between the germline ends. This CDR3 region has 15 residues. Per germline, CDR1 MNHEY and CDR2 SVGEGT. The CDR3 bases are TGTGCCAGCAGTTACTCCGACAGGCCGTACAATGAGCAGTTCTTC. Its translation is CASSYSDRPYNEQFF.

The V and J genes are TRBV19 and TRBJ1-6; D is ambiguous. This CDR3 is 14 amino acids long. The germline V and J ends were trimmed by 7 bases and 8 bases, with 15 bases remaining between them. The germline V gene has CDR1 LNHDA and CDR2 SQIVND (reference sequence). In nucleotides, the CDR3 is TGTGCCAGTACCTCCCTGCTCGGGGATTCACCCCTCCACTTT. This gives the protein CASTSLLGDSPLHF.

The V call is TRBV5-4, the J call TRBJ1-6, with 9 bases that match TRBD1. The CDR3 extends over 14 amino acids. The trim removed 5 bases at V and 7 bases at J, leaving 4 bases unmatched. Germline CDR1 is SGHNT and CDR2 is YYREEE (reference sequence). This CDR3 is CASRGQGLNSPLHF. DNA of the CDR3: TGTGCCAGCAGAGGACAGGGGCTCAATTCACCCCTCCACTTT.

V gene TRBV28 combines with J gene TRBJ2-7; D uncertain. The length of the CDR3 is 14 residues. Trimming stripped 6 bases from V and 1 base from J, with 13 bases between. Germline V gene sequence: CDR1 MDHEN, CDR2 SYDVKM. For the CDR3, the DNA is TGTGCCAGCAGGCTCCGGGCGCCATCCTACGAGCAGTACTTC. Translation gives CASRLRAPSYEQYF.

The V gene is TRBV19, the J gene TRBJ2-7; D might be TRBD1 (5 bases). CDR1 LNHDA and CDR2 SQIVND come from the germline V gene (reference sequence). With 7 bases removed from V and 1 base from J, the gap between germline ends came to 11 bases. The CDR3 runs to 13 residues. The CDR3 DNA follows: TGTGCCAGTACAGGGATAGGATCCTACGAGCAGTACTTC. This translates into CASTGIGSYEQYF.

This chain links TRBV18 with TRBJ2-1; maybe TRBD1 (6 bases). The CDR3 is 15 amino acids. Germline values: CDR1 KGHSH, CDR2 LQKENI. The ends were cut back, 4 bases at V and 10 bases at J, with 20 bases in the middle. CDR3 sequence (DNA): TGTGCCAGCTCACGGTCGACAGGATTACTGGGGGAGCAGTTCTTC. Its protein is CASSRSTGLLGEQFF.

The chain is built from TRBV9 and TRBJ2-7, with D possibly TRBD1 on 5 matching bases. The CDR3 consists of 15 residues. Germline V gene data show CDR1 as SGDLS and CDR2 as YYNGEE. With 1 base removed from V and 3 bases from J, the gap between germline ends came to 14 bases. The CDR3, as DNA: TGTGCCAGCAGCGTAAGTGGGGCGTCGAACTACGAGCAGTACTTC. It encodes CASSVSGASNYEQYF.

This clone came up a few times. The rearrangement joins TRBV6-5 to TRBJ1-1; D is ambiguous. CDR1 is MNHEY and CDR2 is SVGAGI in the germline V gene. There are 14 residues in the CDR3. Trimming pared 4 bases from V and 1 base from J, leaving 10 bases between. The chain's CDR3 is CASSSWTENTEAFF. CDR3 bases: TGTGCCAGCAGTTCTTGGACGGAGAACACTGAAGCTTTCTTT.

This clone was seen once. The chain uses TRBV27 and TRBJ2-1, with 10 positions matching TRBD2. V gave up 3 bases and J gave up 8 bases; unmatched junction bases: 4. Germline V gives CDR1 MNHEY, CDR2 SMNVEV (reference sequence). This CDR3 region has 14 residues. The CDR3 coding sequence is TGTGCCAGCAGTTTCGCTAGCGGGAGCTATGAGCAGTTCTTC. It yields the protein CASSFASGSYEQFF.

This chain connects TRBV9 to TRBJ2-1, with no clear D. Germline-derived CDR1 and CDR2 are SGDLS and YYNGEE. The CDR3 extends over 15 amino acids. Trimming left V 0 bases short and J 4 bases short, with 11 bases between. The CDR3 DNA reads as TGTGCCAGCAGCGTAGTGGGCAGGAAATACAATGAGCAGTTCTTC. Protein: CASSVVGRKYNEQFF.

This chain links TRBV6-5 with TRBJ1-2; no firm D call. Trimming shortened V by 0 bases and J by 8 bases, and 10 bases separated the two germline ends. This CDR3 has 13 amino acids. From germline, CDR1 is MNHEY and CDR2 SVGAGI. In DNA form, the CDR3 reads TGTGCCAGCAGTTACTCGAGTGGCTTCGGCTACACCTTC. As protein: CASSYSSGFGYTF.

The rearrangement joins TRBV5-1 to TRBJ2-1; 11 bases are shared with TRBD2. CDR3 length equals 16 residues. Germline CDR1 reads SGHRS; CDR2 reads YFSETQ. V gave up 4 bases and J gave up 6 bases; unmatched junction bases: 9. CDR3 loop: CASSTGLAGRSNEQFF. The DNA of the CDR3 is TGCGCCAGCAGCACCGGACTAGCGGGTCGAAGCAATGAGCAGTTCTTC.

This CDR3 is CASRTEGGEVTEAFF. Written as DNA, the CDR3 is TGTGCCAGCAGGACCGAAGGAGGGGAAGTGACTGAAGCTTTCTTT. V usage is TRBV2 and J usage is TRBJ1-1, with TRBD1 as a possible D gene (5 bases). The germline V gene encodes CDR1 SNHLY and CDR2 FYNNEI. There are 15 residues in the CDR3. Trimming stripped 6 bases from V and 5 bases from J, with 19 bases between.

The genes are TRBV12-3 or TRBV12-4 and TRBJ1-2; tentative D call: TRBD1 (5 bases). This CDR3 has 13 amino acids. Trimming pared 7 bases from V and 5 bases from J, leaving 14 bases between. CDR3 residues: CASTLRASYGYTF. As DNA, the CDR3 is TGTGCCAGCACCCTCAGGGCCAGTTATGGCTACACCTTC.

This clone was observed a handful of times. This rearrangement joins TRBV18 to TRBJ2-7; the D gene is possibly TRBD1 (5 bases). The CDR3 is 14 amino acids. V was trimmed by 3 bases and J by 1 base, leaving 10 bases between them. From germline, CDR1 is KGHSH and CDR2 LQKENI. This chain's CDR3 is CASSPPPGSYEQYF. As DNA, the CDR3 is TGTGCCAGCTCACCCCCCCCAGGGTCCTACGAGCAGTACTTC.

The CDR3 bases are TGTGCCAGCAGCTTAGCCGGGACAGCCCCTTCACCCCTCCACTTT. The encoded protein is CASSLAGTAPSPLHF. The chain is built from TRBV7-2 and TRBJ1-6, with TRBD1 matching over 7 bases. J lost 9 bases, V lost 0 bases, and 5 bases had no gene match. Germline V CDR1 and CDR2: SGHTA, FQGNSA. This CDR3 comprises 15 residues.

V usage is TRBV7-8 and J usage is TRBJ2-7; 7 nucleotides align to TRBD2. Germline V gene sequence: CDR1 SGHVS, CDR2 FQNEAQ. The V gene end was trimmed by 3 bases and the J gene end by 4 bases; junction bases not matched to a gene: 12. The CDR3 is 16 amino acids. As DNA, the CDR3 is TGTGCCAGCAGCTTTAGACGCGGCCTAGCGGTATACGAGCAGTACTTC. This translates into CASSFRRGLAVYEQYF.

This clone has only a few counts. This chain uses TRBV4-3 with TRBJ2-3; TRBD2 matches at 16 bases. J was trimmed by 3 bases and V by 4 bases; bases with no gene match: 7. This CDR3 spans 18 amino acids. Per the germline V gene, CDR1 is LGHNA and CDR2 is YSLEER. CDR3 sequence reads: CASSRGLAGGPWTDTQYF. CDR3 nucleotides: TGCGCCAGCAGCCGGGGACTAGCGGGAGGGCCTTGGACAGATACGCAGTATTTT.

The chain employs TRBV7-8 and TRBJ2-7; D tentatively fits TRBD1 or TRBD2 (5 bases each). Looked up from germline, CDR1 is SGHVS and CDR2 is FQNEAQ. The CDR3 sequence is 16 residues long. V dropped 6 bases and J dropped 1 base, with 19 bases sitting between them. CDR3 loop: CASSSPPGRESYEQYF. The CDR3 DNA reads as TGTGCCAGCAGTTCGCCCCCGGGACGGGAATCCTACGAGCAGTACTTC.

This clone was seen only once. CDR3 DNA sequence: TGTGCCAGCAGTCGTCGACTAGCGGGGGGACTAAGCAATGAGCAGTTCTTC. Protein: CASSRRLAGGLSNEQFF. The J gene is TRBJ2-1, the V gene TRBV27, with 13 bases lining up with TRBD2. This CDR3 comprises 17 residues. Trimming cost V 5 bases and J 6 bases; bases outside gene matches: 10. The germline V gene encodes CDR1 MNHEY and CDR2 SMNVEV (reference sequence).

This clone has a single count. The gene calls are TRBV5-1 and TRBJ1-2; D ambiguous. Germline V gene sequence: CDR1 SGHRS, CDR2 YFSETQ. V dropped 4 bases and J dropped 7 bases, with 20 bases sitting between them. The CDR3 covers 15 residues. The CDR3 DNA is TGCGCCAGCAGCCCCTCTGGAGCGGAATCAACTGGCTACACCTTC. As protein: CASSPSGAESTGYTF.

The chain combines TRBV4-3 with TRBJ2-7, with D possibly being TRBD1 (5 bases). Trimming took off 3 bases at V and 2 bases at J, with 11 bases between the two ends. Germline CDR1 is LGHNA and CDR2 is YSLEER. This CDR3 is built from 14 residues. The CDR3 DNA reads as TGCGCCAGCAGCCATGTAGGGGTACCCTACGAGCAGTACTTC. Protein product: CASSHVGVPYEQYF.

The CDR3 region is CASSTLTGSETQYF. The CDR3 DNA sequence: TGTGCCAGCAGCACACTAACAGGGAGTGAGACCCAGTACTTC. J is TRBJ2-5 and V is TRBV27; TRBD1 is a possible D gene (6 bases). Trimming removed 6 bases at V and 5 bases at J, with 16 bases between. The CDR3 sequence is 14 residues long. Germline V gives CDR1 MNHEY, CDR2 SMNVEV (reference sequence).

The chain has TRBV3-1 (or the pseudogene TRBV3-2) and TRBJ1-1; TRBD1 agrees at 10 bases. The V and J ends lost 0 bases and 11 bases, in that order; junction bases with no gene match: 3. Per the germline V gene, CDR1 is LGHDT and CDR2 is YNNKEL (reference sequence). The CDR3 contains 13 residues. The CDR3 nucleotides read TGTGCCAGCAGCCAAGATCGGACAGGGGGGGCTTTCTTT. It yields the protein CASSQDRTGGAFF.

The gene calls are TRBV15 and TRBJ1-1; the D is unclear. Germline CDR1 reads LNHNV; CDR2 reads YYDKDF (reference sequence). The V and J ends lost 0 bases and 0 bases respectively, with 11 bases between them. The CDR3 sequence is 16 residues long. The CDR3 DNA is TGTGCCACCAGCAGAGATCAGAGGTTATTGAACACTGAAGCTTTCTTT. Its protein product is CATSRDQRLLNTEAFF.

The CDR3 region has the DNA TGCGCCAGCAGCTGGGACAGCCCTAACACCGGGGAGCTGTTTTTT. Amino acid sequence: CASSWDSPNTGELFF. The J gene is TRBJ2-2, the V gene TRBV5-1, with 7 bases that match TRBD1. The length of the CDR3 is 15 residues. V trimming: 3 bases; J trimming: 2 bases; junction bases outside the gene matches: 4. The V gene's germline CDR1 is SGHRS and CDR2 YFSETQ.

The CDR3 coding sequence is TGTGCCAGCACAGGATCAACTAATGAAAAACTGTTTTTT. Amino acid sequence: CASTGSTNEKLFF. This chain links TRBV10-3 with TRBJ1-4; possible D gene TRBD1, 5 bases. The CDR3 runs to 13 residues. Trimming stripped 10 bases from V and 0 bases from J, with 9 bases between. The germline CDR1 and CDR2 sequences are ENHRY and SYGVKD.